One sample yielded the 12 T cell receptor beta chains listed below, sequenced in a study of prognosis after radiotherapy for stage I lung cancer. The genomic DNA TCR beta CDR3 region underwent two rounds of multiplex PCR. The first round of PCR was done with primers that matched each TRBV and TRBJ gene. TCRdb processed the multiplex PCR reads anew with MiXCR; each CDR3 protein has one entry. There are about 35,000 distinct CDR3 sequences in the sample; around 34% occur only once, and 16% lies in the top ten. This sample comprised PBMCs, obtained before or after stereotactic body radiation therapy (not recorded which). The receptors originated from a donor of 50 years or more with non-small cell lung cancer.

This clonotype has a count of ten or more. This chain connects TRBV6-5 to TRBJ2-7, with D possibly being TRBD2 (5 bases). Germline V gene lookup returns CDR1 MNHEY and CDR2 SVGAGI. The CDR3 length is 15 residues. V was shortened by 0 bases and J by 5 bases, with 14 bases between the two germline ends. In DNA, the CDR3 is TGTGCCAGCAGTTACTCGACGGGAACCCCTCACGAGCAGTACTTC. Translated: CASSYSTGTPHEQYF.

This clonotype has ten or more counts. The CDR3 DNA sequence: TGTGCCAGCAGTTTTGGAAGGGGCGTTCATGAAAAACTGTTTTTT. Encoded protein: CASSFGRGVHEKLFF. The chain uses TRBV12-3 or TRBV12-4 and TRBJ1-4; tentatively, D is TRBD1 (5 bases). Trimming stripped 3 bases from V and 6 bases from J, with 14 bases between. The CDR3 runs to 15 residues.

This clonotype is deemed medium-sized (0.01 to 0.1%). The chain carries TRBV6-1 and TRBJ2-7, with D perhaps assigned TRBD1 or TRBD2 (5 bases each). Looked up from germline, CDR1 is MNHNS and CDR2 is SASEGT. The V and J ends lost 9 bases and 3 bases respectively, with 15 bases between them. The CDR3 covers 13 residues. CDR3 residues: CASSSRGNYEQYF. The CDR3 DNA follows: TGTGCCAGTTCAAGCCGGGGCAACTACGAGCAGTACTTC.

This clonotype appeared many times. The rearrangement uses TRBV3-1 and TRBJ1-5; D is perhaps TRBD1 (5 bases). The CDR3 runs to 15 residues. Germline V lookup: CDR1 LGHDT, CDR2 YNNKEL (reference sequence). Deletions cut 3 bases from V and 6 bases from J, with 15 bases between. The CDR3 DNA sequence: TGTGCCAGCAGCCAGGATACGGTCAGGGCTCAGCCCCAGCATTTT. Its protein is CASSQDTVRAQPQHF.

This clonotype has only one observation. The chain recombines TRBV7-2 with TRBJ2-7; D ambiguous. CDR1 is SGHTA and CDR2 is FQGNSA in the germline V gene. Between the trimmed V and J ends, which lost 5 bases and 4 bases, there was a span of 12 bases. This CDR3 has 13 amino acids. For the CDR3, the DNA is TGTGCCAGCAGCCTCCAGCGAGGTTACGAGCAGTACTTC. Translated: CASSLQRGYEQYF. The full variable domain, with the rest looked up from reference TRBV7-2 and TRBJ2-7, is GAGVSQSPSNKVTEKGKDVELRCDPISGHTALYWYRQSLGQGLEFLIYFQGNSAPDKSGLPSDRFSAERTGGSVSTLTIQRTQQEDSAVYLCASSLQRGYEQYFGPGTRLTVT.

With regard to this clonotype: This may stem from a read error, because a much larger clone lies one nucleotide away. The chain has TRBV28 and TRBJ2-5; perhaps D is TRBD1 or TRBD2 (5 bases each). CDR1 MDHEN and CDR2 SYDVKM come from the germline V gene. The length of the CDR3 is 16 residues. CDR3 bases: TGTGCCAGCAGTCCAAACTGGGGCAGGGACCAAGATACCCAGTACTTC. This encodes CASSPNWGRDQDTQYF.

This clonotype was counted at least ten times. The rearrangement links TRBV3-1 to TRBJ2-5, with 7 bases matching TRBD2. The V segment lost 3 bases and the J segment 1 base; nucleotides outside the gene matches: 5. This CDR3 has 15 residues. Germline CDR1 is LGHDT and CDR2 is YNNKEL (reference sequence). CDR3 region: CASSQTGGSQETQYF. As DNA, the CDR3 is TGTGCCAGCAGCCAGACCGGGGGGTCCCAAGAGACCCAGTACTTC.

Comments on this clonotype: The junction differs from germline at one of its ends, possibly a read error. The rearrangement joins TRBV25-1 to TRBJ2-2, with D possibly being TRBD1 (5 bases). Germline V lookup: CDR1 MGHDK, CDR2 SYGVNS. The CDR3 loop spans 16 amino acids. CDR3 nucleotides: TGTGCCATCAGTGTCGGTACAGGCGCTGACACCGGGGAGCTGTTTTTT. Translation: CAISVGTGADTGELFF.

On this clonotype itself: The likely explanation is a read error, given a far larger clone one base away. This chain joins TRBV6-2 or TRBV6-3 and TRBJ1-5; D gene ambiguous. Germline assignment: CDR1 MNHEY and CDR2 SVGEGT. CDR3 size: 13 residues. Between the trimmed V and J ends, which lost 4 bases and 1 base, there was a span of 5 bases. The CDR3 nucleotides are TGTGCCAGCAGTTTTGGGAGCAATCAGCCCCAGCATTTT. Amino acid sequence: CASSFGSNQPQHF.

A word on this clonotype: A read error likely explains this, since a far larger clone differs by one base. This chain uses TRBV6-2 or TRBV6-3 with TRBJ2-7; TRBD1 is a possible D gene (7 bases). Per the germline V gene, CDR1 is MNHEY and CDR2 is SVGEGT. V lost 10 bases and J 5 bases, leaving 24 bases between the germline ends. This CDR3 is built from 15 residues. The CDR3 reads CAIVNGQAGTNEQYF. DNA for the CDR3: TGTGCCATCGTCAATGGACAGGCGGGGACCAACGAGCAGTACTTC.

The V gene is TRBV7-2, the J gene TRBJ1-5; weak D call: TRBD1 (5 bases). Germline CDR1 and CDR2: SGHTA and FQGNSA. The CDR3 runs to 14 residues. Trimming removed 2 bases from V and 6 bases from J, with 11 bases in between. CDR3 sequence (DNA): TGTGCCAGCAGCTTAACGTTAGGGGTTCAGCCCCAGCATTTT. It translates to CASSLTLGVQPQHF.

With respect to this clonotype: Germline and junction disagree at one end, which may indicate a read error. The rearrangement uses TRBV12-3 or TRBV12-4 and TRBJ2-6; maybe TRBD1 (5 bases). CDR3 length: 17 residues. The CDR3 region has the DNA TGTGCCAGCAGTTCTAACCCCGACAGCTCTGGTGCCAACGTCCTGACTTTC. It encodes CASSSNPDSSGANVLTF.